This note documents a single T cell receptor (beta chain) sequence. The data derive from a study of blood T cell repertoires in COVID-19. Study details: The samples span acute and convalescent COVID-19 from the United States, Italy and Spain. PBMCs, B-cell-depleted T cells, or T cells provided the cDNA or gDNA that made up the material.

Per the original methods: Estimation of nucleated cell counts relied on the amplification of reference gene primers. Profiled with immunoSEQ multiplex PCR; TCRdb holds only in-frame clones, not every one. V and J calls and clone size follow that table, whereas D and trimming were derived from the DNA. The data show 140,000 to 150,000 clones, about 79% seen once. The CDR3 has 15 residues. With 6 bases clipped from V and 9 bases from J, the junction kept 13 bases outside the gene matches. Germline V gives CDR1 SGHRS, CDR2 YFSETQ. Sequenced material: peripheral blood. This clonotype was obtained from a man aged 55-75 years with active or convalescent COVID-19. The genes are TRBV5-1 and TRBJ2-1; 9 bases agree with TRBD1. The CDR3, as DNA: TGCGCCAGCAACCAACGACTGGGACAGGGAACTGAGCAGTTCTTC. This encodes CASNQRLGQGTEQFF.